This T cell receptor (beta chain) came from a study of OX40 agonist ivuxolimab in advanced cancers. TCRdb's copy holds only in-frame clones and misses some; the assay was immunoSEQ multiplex PCR. The sample has about 79,000 clones, just under 95% seen once. This TCR was recovered from an adult with an advanced solid tumor such as melanoma, head and neck, liver or kidney cancer. The specimen was CD4+ or CD8+ T cells sorted from blood, collected in a trial of the OX40 agonist ivuxolimab.

Here the CDR3 DNA reads TGTGCCAGCTCACCGGCTAGCGGGGTCCACAATGAGCAGTTCTTC. It yields the protein CASSPASGVHNEQFF. The J gene is TRBJ2-1, the V gene TRBV18; 9 nucleotides agree with TRBD2. The trim removed 3 bases at V and 5 bases at J, leaving 5 bases unmatched. CDR3 size: 15 residues. CDR1 is KGHSH and CDR2 is LQKENI in the germline V gene.